A selection of T cell receptor beta chains follows, all from one sample in a study of monozygotic twins with inflammatory bowel disease. TCRdb re-called the 5' RACE reads and gives one entry per CDR3 protein, without DNA. The sample features about 160,000 distinct CDR3 sequences, with approximately 2.8% in its top ten. Sequences were obtained from blood. The receptors were sampled from a human donor with ulcerative colitis or Crohn's disease, or a healthy co-twin of an affected twin (not recorded which). The CDR3 runs from the conserved cysteine through the conserved F or W.

TRBJ1-5 | TRBV6-5 | CASSYSINSNQPQHF
TRBJ1-5 | TRBV30 | CAWGRDQPQHF
TRBJ2-5 | TRBV12-3/TRBV12-4 | CASTFGTGLQETQYF
TRBJ2-1 | TRBV4-2 | CASSQGGLAGVPYNEQFF
TRBJ2-2 | TRBV5-1 | CASSLKGPGELFF
TRBJ1-1 | TRBV7-9 | CASSLGGTPNTEAFF
TRBJ2-5 | TRBV14 | CASSQETSGSFLETQYF
TRBJ2-7 | TRBV5-5 | CASSPDRYSSYEQYF
TRBJ1-2 | TRBV5-1 | CASGEQGNYGYTF
TRBJ2-3 | TRBV29-1 | CSVEDLSPKADMALLTDTQYF
TRBJ2-5 | TRBV20-1 | CSALPGQIQETQYF
TRBJ1-6 | TRBV20-1 | CSARNPGPSYNSPLHF
TRBJ2-7 | TRBV12-3/TRBV12-4 | CASSLVNRGTHEQYF
TRBJ2-1 | TRBV6-5 | CASSYGTSGYNEQFF
TRBJ2-6 | TRBV5-1 | CASSLDDSGGSGANVLTF
TRBJ2-7 | TRBV10-3 | CAIRKGYEQYF
TRBJ1-4 | TRBV15 | CATRAATNEKLFF
TRBJ2-5 | TRBV27 | CASSMTIAGLAGVETQYF
TRBJ2-1 | TRBV4-3 | CASRQSGSSYNEQFF
TRBJ1-1 | TRBV11-1 | CASSFPDRGGTEAFF
TRBJ2-1 | TRBV28 | CASSADSSSYNEQFF
TRBJ2-6 | TRBV5-1 | CASTPSQGTGANVLTF
TRBJ1-5 | TRBV7-6 | CASSLSGNQPQHF
TRBJ1-6 | TRBV20-1 | CSARDPGQNSYNSPLHF
TRBJ1-1 | TRBV12-5 | CASGPQGANTEAFF
TRBJ1-5 | TRBV7-9 | CASSRDGDNQPQHF
TRBJ1-1 | TRBV20-1 | CSGAGGRLNTEAFF
TRBJ1-1 | TRBV19 | CASSPPNRGANTEAFF
TRBJ2-3 | TRBV12-3/TRBV12-4 | CASSLIPGLRAGGDTQYF
TRBJ2-5 | TRBV4-3 | CASSPARSETQYF
TRBJ1-1 | TRBV6-2/TRBV6-3 | CAKIRTSLNTEAFF
TRBJ1-6 | TRBV28 | CASSNYEGTGAPLWRNSPLHF
TRBJ2-7 | TRBV19 | CASSIVGRGGRNEQYF
TRBJ2-6 | TRBV3-1 | CASSPPGIRNVLTF
TRBJ2-7 | TRBV28 | CASSSASGTIYEQYF
TRBJ2-7 | TRBV7-2 | CASSSGGGLAGGYEQYF
TRBJ2-7 | TRBV20-1 | CSAQELAGTSSYEQYF
TRBJ2-3 | TRBV27 | CASSWSGTSTDTQYF
TRBJ1-3 | TRBV14 | CASSQGRRGRFGNTIYF
TRBJ2-1 | TRBV28 | CASSLDFANEQFF
TRBJ2-6 | TRBV7-3 | CASSLGARGSGANVLTF
TRBJ2-1 | TRBV6-5 | CASSPRLGALAGGSSYNEQFF
TRBJ2-1 | TRBV2 | CASSDGYPYNEQFF
TRBJ1-1 | TRBV20-1 | CSAPQGGHRTEAFF
TRBJ1-1 | TRBV28 | CASVRVPNTEAFF